The subject of this entry is one T cell receptor beta chain. Its antigen is unknown. There are no base qualities to consult, and no much larger clone falls within one base. This record comes from a study of technical replicates of blood from a few donors (TCRdb year 2017). From V the trimming removes 6 bases and from J it removes 4 bases, while the gene matches leave 7 bases of the junction unaccounted for. From the germline V gene, CDR1 is SNHLY and CDR2 is FYNNEI. Including the terminal cysteine and phenylalanine, the CDR3 comprises 15 residues. The kept DNA is CDR3 alone, 45 bases in frame from the first base. Preparation of the library involved the immunoSEQ multiplex PCR assay. Imported from immuneACCESS, the table was reduced by TCRdb to in-frame sequences with V and J called. These copies leave out some clones; in studies compared against another copy, an unresolved V gene accounts for under half, and the cause of the remainder is not known. The sample profile shows 64,000 or so clones; approximately 96% of them were found once. Less than 0.25% of the sample is taken by the ten largest.

The TCR was taken from a human donor in good health. The rearrangement combines TRBV2 with TRBJ2-5; 11 middle bases align to TRBD2. Sequencing was done on a sample of T cells isolated from PBMCs. The CDR3 region reads CASRKGLAAGETQYF. The nucleotide sequence is TGTGCCAGCAGAAAGGGACTAGCGGCGGGAGAGACCCAGTACTTC.